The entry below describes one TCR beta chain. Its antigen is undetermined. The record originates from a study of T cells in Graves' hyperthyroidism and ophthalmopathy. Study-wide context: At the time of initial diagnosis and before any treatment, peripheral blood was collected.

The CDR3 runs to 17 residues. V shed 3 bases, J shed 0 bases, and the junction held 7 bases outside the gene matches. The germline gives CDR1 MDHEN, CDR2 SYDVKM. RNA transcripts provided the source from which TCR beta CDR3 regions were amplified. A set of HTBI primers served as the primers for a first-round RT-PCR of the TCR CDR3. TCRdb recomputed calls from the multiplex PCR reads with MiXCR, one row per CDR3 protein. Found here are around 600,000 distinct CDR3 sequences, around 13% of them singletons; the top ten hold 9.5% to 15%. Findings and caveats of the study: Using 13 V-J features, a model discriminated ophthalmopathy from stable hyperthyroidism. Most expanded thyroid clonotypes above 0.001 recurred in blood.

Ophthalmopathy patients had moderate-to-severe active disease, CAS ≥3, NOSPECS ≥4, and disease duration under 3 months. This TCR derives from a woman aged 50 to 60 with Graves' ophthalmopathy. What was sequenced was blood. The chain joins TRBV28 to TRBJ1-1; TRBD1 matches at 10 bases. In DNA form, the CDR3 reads TGTGCCAGCAGTTTGGAGACAGGGGGCTTCATGAACACTGAAGCTTTCTTT. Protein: CASSLETGGFMNTEAFF.